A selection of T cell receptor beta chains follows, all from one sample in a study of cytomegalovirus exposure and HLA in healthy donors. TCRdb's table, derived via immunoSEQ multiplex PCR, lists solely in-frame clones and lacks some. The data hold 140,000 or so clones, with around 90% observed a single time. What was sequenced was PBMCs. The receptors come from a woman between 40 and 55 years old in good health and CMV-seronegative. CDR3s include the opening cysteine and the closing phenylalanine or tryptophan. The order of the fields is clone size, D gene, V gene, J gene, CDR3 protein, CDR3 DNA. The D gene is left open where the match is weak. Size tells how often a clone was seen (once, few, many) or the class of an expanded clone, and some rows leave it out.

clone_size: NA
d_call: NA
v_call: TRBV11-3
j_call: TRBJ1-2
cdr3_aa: CASSDSSSNYGYTF
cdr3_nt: TGTGCCAGCAGCGACAGCAGTTCTAACTATGGCTACACCTTC

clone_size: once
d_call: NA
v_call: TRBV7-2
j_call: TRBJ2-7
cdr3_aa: CASRLHLAGNSYEQYF
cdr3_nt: TGTGCCAGCAGACTCCACCTAGCCGGAAACTCCTACGAGCAGTACTTC

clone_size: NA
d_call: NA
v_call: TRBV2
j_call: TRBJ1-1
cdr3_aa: CASSDQVSNTEAFF
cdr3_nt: TGTGCCAGCAGTGATCAGGTATCGAACACTGAAGCTTTCTTT

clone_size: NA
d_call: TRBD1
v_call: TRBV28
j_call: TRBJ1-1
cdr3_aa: CASSLVNGGQGAEAFF
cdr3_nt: TGTGCCAGCAGTTTAGTAAATGGAGGACAGGGGGCTGAAGCTTTCTTT

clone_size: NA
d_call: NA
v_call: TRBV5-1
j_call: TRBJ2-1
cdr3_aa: CASSLALSYNEQFF
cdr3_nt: TGCGCCAGCAGCTTAGCCCTCTCCTACAATGAGCAGTTCTTC

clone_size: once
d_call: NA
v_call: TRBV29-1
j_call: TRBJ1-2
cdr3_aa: CSVEDLGAGYGYTF
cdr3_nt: TGCAGCGTTGAAGATCTAGGGGCAGGCTATGGCTACACCTTC

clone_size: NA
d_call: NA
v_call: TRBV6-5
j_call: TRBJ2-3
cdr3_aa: CASSYRGISKTDTQYF
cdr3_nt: TGTGCCAGCAGTTACAGGGGTATATCGAAGACAGATACGCAGTATTTT

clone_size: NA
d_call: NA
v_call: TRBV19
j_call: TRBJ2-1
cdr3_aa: CASSRAPGNPYNEQFF
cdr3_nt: TGTGCCAGTAGTAGGGCCCCTGGAAACCCATACAATGAGCAGTTCTTC

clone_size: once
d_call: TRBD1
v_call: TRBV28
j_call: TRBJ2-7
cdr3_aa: CASSQEDREQYF
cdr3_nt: TGTGCCAGCAGTCAGGAGGACAGGGAGCAGTACTTC

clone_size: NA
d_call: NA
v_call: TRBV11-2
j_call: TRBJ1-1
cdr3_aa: CASSRGFWNTEAFF
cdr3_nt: TGTGCCAGCAGTAGGGGGTTCTGGAACACTGAAGCTTTCTTT

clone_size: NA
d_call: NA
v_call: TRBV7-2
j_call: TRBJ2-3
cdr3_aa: CASSLDSGSHTDTQYF
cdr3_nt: TGTGCCAGCAGCTTAGACTCAGGGTCCCACACAGATACGCAGTATTTT

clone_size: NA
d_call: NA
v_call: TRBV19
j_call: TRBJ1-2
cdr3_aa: CASSIAGFHGYTF
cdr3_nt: TGTGCCAGTAGTATCGCAGGGTTCCATGGCTACACCTTC

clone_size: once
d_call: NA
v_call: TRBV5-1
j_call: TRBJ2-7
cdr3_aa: CVSSPPGDTYEQYF
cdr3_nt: TGCGTCAGCAGCCCCCCCGGGGACACCTACGAGCAGTACTTC

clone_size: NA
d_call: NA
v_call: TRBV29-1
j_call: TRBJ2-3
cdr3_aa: CSARETDTQYF
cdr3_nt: TGCAGCGCAAGGGAGACAGATACGCAGTATTTT

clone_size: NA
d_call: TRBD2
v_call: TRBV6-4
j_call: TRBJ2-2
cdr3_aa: CASSRLAGGTGELFF
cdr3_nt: TGTGCCAGCAGCCGACTAGCGGGAGGAACCGGGGAGCTGTTTTTT

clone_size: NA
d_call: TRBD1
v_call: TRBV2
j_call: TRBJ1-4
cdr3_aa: CASSRQGASTNEKLFF
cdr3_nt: TGTGCCAGCAGCCGACAGGGGGCCTCAACTAATGAAAAACTGTTTTTT

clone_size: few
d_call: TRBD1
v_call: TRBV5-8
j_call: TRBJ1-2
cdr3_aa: CASSLRTGSGYTF
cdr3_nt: TGTGCCAGCAGCCTAAGGACAGGGAGCGGCTACACCTTC

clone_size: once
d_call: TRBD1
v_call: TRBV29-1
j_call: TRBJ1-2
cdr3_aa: CSVDSSRDRGYGYTF
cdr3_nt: TGCAGCGTTGATTCTTCCCGGGACAGGGGATATGGCTACACCTTC

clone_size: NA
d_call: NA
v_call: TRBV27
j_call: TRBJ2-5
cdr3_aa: CASSSQGLQGTQYF
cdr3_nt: TGTGCCAGCAGTTCACAGGGCCTTCAAGGAACCCAGTACTTC

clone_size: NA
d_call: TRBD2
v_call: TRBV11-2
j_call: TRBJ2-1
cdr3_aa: CASSRNWGLDNEQFF
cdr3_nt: TGTGCCAGCAGCCGAAATTGGGGACTAGACAATGAGCAGTTCTTC

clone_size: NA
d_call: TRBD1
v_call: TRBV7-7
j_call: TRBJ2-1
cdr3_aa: CASSPTSGGGEQFF
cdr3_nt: TGTGCCAGCAGCCCCACCTCAGGGGGCGGTGAGCAGTTCTTC

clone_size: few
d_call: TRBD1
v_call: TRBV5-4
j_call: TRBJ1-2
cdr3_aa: CASSYRGTPYGYTF
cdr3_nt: TGTGCCAGCAGCTACAGGGGCACCCCCTATGGCTACACCTTC

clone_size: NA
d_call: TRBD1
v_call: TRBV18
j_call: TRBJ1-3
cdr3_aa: CASSPMGQGVDTIYF
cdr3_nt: TGTGCCAGCTCACCGATGGGACAGGGTGTAGACACCATATATTTT

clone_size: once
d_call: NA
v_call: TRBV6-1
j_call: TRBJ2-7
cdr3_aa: CASSGTVYEQYF
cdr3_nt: TGTGCCAGCAGTGGGACAGTCTACGAGCAGTACTTC

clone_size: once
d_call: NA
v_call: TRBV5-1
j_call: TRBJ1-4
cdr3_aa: CASSLGQLNEKLFF
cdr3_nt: TGCGCCAGCAGCCTAGGACAGCTTAATGAAAAACTGTTTTTT